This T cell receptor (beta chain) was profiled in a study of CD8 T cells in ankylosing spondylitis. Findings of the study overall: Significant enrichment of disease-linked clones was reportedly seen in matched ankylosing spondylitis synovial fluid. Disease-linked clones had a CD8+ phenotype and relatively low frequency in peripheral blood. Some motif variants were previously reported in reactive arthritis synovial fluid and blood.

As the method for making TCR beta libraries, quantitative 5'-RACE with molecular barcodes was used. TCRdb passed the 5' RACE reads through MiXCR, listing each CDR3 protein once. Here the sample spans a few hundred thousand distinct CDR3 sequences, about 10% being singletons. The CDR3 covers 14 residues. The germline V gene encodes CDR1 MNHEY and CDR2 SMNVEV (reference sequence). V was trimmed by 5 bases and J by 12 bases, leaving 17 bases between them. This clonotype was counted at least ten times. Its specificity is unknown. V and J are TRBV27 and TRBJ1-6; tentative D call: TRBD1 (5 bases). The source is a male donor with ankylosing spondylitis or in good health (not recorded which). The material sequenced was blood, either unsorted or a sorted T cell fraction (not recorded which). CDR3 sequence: CASSPLVTQGPLHF. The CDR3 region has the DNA TGTGCCAGCAGTCCCCTTGTGACCCAGGGACCCCTCCACTTT.